The 10 T cell receptor beta chains below all came from one sample that was sequenced in a study of blood T cell repertoires in COVID-19. TCRdb's table, derived via immunoSEQ multiplex PCR, lists solely in-frame clones and lacks some. The sample carries about 360,000 clones, 75% to 90% recorded once. The sequenced material came from peripheral blood. These receptors were obtained from a woman in her sixties with COVID-19, enrolled during active disease.

V usage is TRBV9 and J usage is TRBJ2-3; D is possibly TRBD2 (5 bases). The V end was cut by 1 base, the J end by 2 bases, with 17 bases between. The CDR3 extends over 17 amino acids. Germline V lookup: CDR1 SGDLS, CDR2 YYNGEE. The CDR3: CASSVQRGSSYTDTQYF. CDR3 nucleotide sequence: TGTGCCAGCAGCGTACAACGCGGGTCATCATACACAGATACGCAGTATTTT.

The chain has TRBV5-8 and TRBJ2-5; D remains unclear. V lost 0 bases and J 5 bases, leaving 8 bases between the germline ends. This CDR3 contains 13 residues. Germline CDR1 and CDR2: SGHTS and YDEGEE. The CDR3: CASSLGNRETQYF. The CDR3 nucleotides are TGTGCCAGCAGCTTGGGCAATCGGGAGACCCAGTACTTC.

The chain links TRBV6-5 to TRBJ2-2; TRBD1 matches 8 bases. V shed 5 bases and J 5 bases; nucleotides not matched to a gene: 4. This CDR3 has 14 residues. Germline V gene lookup returns CDR1 MNHEY and CDR2 SVGAGI. The CDR3 coding sequence is TGTGCCAGCAGTCCTCGGACAGGGACCGGGGAGCTGTTTTTT. Encoded protein: CASSPRTGTGELFF.

This chain connects TRBV12-5 to TRBJ1-1; D remains unclear. Trimming pared 5 bases from V and 4 bases from J, leaving 14 bases between. The CDR3 is 14 amino acids. From germline, CDR1 is LGHNT and CDR2 FRNRAP. The CDR3 DNA is TGTGCTAGTGGTCCCTGGGGAGGCCCCACTGAAGCTTTCTTT. This encodes CASGPWGGPTEAFF.

This clone came up once. The genes are TRBV4-1 and TRBJ2-5; D is perhaps TRBD1 (6 bases). Trimming pared 3 bases from V and 2 bases from J, leaving 25 bases between. This CDR3 has 19 amino acids. Germline loops: CDR1 MGHRA, CDR2 YSYEKL. CDR3 sequence (DNA): TGCGCCAGCAGCCATGAACCCCCGTCGGAGAGGGGGACACAAGAGACCCAGTACTTC. As protein: CASSHEPPSERGTQETQYF.

This chain uses TRBV18 with TRBJ1-1; TRBD1 might be the D (5 bases). Per germline, CDR1 KGHSH and CDR2 LQKENI. Trimming left V 3 bases short and J 5 bases short, with 13 bases between. The CDR3 has 14 residues. CDR3 bases: TGTGCCAGCTCACCCAAGGGGCAGGATACTGAAGCTTTCTTT. Translating it yields CASSPKGQDTEAFF.

This sequence joins TRBV6-2 or TRBV6-3 and TRBJ1-1; D is undetermined. Germline V lookup: CDR1 MNHEY, CDR2 SVGEGT. The CDR3 consists of 14 residues. The ends were cut back, 6 bases at V and 0 bases at J, with 11 bases in the middle. CDR3 sequence reads: CASSRWRMNTEAFF. The CDR3 DNA is TGTGCCAGCAGCCGATGGAGGATGAACACTGAAGCTTTCTTT.

The V call is TRBV6-5, the J call TRBJ2-5; D may be TRBD1 (6 bases). V was clipped by 8 bases and J by 5 bases, with 12 bases between them. The length of the CDR3 is 12 residues. In germline, CDR1 is MNHEY, CDR2 SVGAGI. CDR3 sequence: CASQDRWETQYF. CDR3 DNA sequence: TGTGCCAGCCAGGACAGATGGGAGACCCAGTACTTC.

This clone showed up many times. The chain couples TRBV5-1 to TRBJ1-6; tentatively, D is TRBD1 (5 bases). Trimming took 7 bases from V and 9 from J, leaving 17 bases between them. Per germline, CDR1 SGHRS and CDR2 YFSETQ. The CDR3 loop spans 14 amino acids. This CDR3 is CASSRAGISSPLHF. As DNA, the CDR3 is TGCGCCAGCTCCCGTGCAGGGATCAGTTCACCCCTCCACTTT.

This chain uses TRBV3-1 (or the pseudogene TRBV3-2) with TRBJ2-3; 12 positions match TRBD2. Germline V lookup: CDR1 LGHDT, CDR2 YNNKEL (reference sequence). Unmatched junction bases numbered 4, after V lost 1 base and J lost 5 bases. The CDR3 totals 16 residues. The CDR3 DNA sequence: TGTGCCAGCAGCCAAGCGGTGACTAGCGGGGGAGATACGCAGTATTTT. It encodes CASSQAVTSGGDTQYF.